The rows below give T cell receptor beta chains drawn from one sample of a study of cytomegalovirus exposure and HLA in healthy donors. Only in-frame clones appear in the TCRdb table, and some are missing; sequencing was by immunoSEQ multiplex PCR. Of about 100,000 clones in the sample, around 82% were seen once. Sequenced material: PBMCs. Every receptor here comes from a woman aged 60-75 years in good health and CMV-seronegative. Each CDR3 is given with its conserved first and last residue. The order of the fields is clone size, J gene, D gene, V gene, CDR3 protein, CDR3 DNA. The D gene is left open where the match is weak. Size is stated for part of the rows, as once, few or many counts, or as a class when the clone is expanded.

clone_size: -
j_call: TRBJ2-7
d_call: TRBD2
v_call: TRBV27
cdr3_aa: CASSPWASGTGAGGDEQYF
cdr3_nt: TGTGCCAGCAGTCCCTGGGCTAGCGGGACGGGAGCCGGAGGGGACGAGCAGTACTTC

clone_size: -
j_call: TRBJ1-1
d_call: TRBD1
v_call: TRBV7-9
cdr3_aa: CASSFQGGMNTEAFF
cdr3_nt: TGTGCCAGCAGCTTTCAAGGGGGCATGAACACTGAAGCTTTCTTT

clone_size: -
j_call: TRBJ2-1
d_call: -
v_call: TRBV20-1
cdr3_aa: CSTGGDNEQFF
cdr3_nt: TGCAGTACTGGCGGAGACAATGAGCAGTTCTTC

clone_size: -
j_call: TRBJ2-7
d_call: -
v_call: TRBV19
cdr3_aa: CASSMPGHRNEGREQYF
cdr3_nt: TGTGCCAGTAGTATGCCGGGACACCGTAACGAAGGACGCGAGCAGTACTTC

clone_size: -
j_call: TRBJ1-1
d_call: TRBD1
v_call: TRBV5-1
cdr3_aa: CASSRQGTNTEAFF
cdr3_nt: TGCGCCAGCTCCAGACAGGGGACTAACACTGAAGCTTTCTTT

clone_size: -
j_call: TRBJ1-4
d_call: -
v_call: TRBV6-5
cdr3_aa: CASSLGQNNEKLFF
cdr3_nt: TGTGCCAGCAGCCTCGGACAGAATAATGAAAAACTGTTTTTT

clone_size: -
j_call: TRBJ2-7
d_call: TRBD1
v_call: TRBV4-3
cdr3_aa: CASSQDRGTGSDEQYF
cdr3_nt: TGCGCCAGCAGCCAAGATCGCGGGACAGGGTCGGACGAGCAGTACTTC

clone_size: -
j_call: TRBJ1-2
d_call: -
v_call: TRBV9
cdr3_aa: CASSVFGYGYTF
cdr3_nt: TGTGCCAGCAGCGTATTCGGGTATGGCTACACCTTC

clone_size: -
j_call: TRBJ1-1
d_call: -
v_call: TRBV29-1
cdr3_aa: CSVEGTENTEAFF
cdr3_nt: TGCAGCGTTGAAGGGACAGAGAACACTGAAGCTTTCTTT

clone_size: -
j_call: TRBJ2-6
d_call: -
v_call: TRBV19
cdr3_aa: CASSPRQSGANVLTF
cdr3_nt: TGTGCCAGTAGTCCCCGACAGTCTGGGGCCAACGTCCTGACTTTC

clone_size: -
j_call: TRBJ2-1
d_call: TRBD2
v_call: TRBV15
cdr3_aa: CATSRVGGSGDEQFF
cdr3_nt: TGTGCCACCAGCAGAGTCGGCGGTAGCGGGGACGAGCAGTTCTTC

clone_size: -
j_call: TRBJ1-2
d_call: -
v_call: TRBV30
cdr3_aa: CAWSVGYGYTF
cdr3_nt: TGTGCCTGGAGTGTCGGCTATGGCTACACCTTC

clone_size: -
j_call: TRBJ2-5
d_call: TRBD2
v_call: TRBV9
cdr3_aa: CASSVLAGGPLETQYF
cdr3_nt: TGTGCCAGCAGCGTTCTAGCGGGGGGGCCGTTGGAGACCCAGTACTTC

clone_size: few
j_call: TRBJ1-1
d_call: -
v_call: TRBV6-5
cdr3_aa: CASSYSAGVATEAFF
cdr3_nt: TGTGCCAGCAGTTACTCCGCAGGGGTGGCGACTGAAGCTTTCTTT

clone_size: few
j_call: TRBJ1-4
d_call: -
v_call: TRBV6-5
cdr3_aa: CASSRQASREKLFF
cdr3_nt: TGTGCCAGCAGTCGACAGGCCTCGAGGGAAAAACTGTTTTTT

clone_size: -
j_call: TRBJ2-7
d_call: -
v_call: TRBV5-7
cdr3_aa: CASSPRRRVDEQYF
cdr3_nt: TGTGCCAGCAGCCCTCGGAGGCGGGTAGACGAGCAGTACTTC

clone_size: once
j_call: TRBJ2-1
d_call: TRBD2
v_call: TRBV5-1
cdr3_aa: CASSSGTSLVDEQFF
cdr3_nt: TGCGCCAGCAGCTCCGGGACTAGCTTGGTGGATGAGCAGTTCTTC

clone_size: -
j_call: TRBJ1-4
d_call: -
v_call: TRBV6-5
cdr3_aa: CASRPTSDYEKLFF
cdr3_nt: TGTGCCAGCAGGCCTACCTCTGATTATGAAAAACTGTTTTTT

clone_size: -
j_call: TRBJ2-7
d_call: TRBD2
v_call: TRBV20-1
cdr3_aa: CSANRGLAGIF
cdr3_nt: TGCAGTGCTAACCGGGGACTAGCGGGAATATTC

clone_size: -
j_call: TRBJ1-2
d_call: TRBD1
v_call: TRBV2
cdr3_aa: CASRPGQPNYGYTF
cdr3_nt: TGTGCCAGCAGGCCGGGACAGCCTAACTATGGCTACACCTTC

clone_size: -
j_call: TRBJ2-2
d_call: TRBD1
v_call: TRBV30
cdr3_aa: CAWSDRTGLRTGELFF
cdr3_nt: TGTGCCTGGAGTGACAGGACAGGGTTGAGGACCGGGGAGCTGTTTTTT

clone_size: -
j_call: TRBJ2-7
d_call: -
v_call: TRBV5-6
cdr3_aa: CASSLGDLNYEQYF
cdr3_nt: TGTGCCAGCAGCTTAGGAGACCTAAACTACGAGCAGTACTTC

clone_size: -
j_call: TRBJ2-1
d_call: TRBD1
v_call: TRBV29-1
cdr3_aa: CSVEPGQGNEQFF
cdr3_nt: TGCAGCGTCGAACCGGGACAGGGCAATGAGCAGTTCTTC